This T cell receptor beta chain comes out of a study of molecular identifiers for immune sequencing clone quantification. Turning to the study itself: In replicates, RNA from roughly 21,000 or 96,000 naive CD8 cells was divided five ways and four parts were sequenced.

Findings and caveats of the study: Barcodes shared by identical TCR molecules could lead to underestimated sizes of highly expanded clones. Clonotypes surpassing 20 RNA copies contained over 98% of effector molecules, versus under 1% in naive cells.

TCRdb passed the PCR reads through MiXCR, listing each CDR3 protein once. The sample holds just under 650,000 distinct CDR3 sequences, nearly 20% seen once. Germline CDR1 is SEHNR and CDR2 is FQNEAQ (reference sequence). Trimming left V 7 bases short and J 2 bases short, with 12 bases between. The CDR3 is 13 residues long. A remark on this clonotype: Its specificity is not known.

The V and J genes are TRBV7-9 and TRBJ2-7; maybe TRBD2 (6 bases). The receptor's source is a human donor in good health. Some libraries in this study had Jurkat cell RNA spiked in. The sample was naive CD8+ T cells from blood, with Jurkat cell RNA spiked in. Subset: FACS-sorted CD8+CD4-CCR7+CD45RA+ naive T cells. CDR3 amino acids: CASKGGGAYEQYF. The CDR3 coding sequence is TGTGCCAGCAAAGGAGGCGGGGCCTACGAGCAGTACTTC.